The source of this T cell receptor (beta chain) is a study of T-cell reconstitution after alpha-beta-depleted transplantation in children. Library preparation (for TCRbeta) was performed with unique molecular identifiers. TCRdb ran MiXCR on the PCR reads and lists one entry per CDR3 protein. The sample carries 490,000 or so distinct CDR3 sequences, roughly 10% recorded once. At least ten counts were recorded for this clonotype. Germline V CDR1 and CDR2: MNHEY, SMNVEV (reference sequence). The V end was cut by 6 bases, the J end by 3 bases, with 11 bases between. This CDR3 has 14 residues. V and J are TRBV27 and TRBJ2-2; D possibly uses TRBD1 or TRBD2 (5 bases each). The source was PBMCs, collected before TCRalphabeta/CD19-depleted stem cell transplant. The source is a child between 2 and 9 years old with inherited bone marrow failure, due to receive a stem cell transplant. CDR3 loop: CASRPGPYTGELFF. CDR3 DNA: TGTGCCAGCAGGCCGGGACCTTACACCGGGGAGCTGTTTTTT.